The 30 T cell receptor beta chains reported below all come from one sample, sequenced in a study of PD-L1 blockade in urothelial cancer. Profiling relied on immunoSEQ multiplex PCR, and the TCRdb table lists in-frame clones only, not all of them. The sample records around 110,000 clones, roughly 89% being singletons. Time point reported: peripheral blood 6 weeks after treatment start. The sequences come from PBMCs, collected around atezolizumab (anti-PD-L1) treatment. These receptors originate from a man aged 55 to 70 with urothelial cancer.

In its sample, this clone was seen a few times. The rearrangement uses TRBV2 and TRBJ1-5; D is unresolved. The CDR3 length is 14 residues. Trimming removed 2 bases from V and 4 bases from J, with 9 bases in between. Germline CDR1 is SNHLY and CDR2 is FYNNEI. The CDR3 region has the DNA TGTGCCAGCAGTGAAATGGCAGGAAATCAGCCCCAGCATTTT. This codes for CASSEMAGNQPQHF.

Here the CDR3 reads CASGRPRDSSYNEQFF. The CDR3 DNA reads as TGTGCTAGTGGGCGCCCCAGGGATAGCTCCTACAATGAGCAGTTCTTC. V gene TRBV12-5 combines with J gene TRBJ2-1, with D maybe TRBD1 (5 bases). There are 16 residues in the CDR3. V was clipped by 6 bases and J by 0 bases, with 15 bases between them. Looked up from germline, CDR1 is LGHNT and CDR2 is FRNRAP.

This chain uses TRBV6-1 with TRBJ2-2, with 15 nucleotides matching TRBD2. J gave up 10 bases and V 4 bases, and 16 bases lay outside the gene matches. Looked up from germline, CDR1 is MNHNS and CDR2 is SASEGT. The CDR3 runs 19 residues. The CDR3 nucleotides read TGTGCCAGCAGTGCCTATCACTTGGGACTAGCGGGAGGTCCGGTGGAGCTGTTTTTT. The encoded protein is CASSAYHLGLAGGPVELFF.

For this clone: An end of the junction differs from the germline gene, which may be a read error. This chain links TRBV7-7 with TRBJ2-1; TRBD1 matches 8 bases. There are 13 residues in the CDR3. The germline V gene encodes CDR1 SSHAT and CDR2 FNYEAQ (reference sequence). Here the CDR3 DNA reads TGTGCTAGCAGCCGCAGGGGGCAGAATGAGCAGTTCTTC. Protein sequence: CASSRRGQNEQFF.

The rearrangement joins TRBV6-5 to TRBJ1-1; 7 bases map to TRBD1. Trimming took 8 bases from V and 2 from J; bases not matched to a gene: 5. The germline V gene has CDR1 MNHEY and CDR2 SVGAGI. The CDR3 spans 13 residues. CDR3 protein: CASSDRINTEAFF. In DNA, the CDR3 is TGTGCCAGCTCGGACAGGATCAACACTGAAGCTTTCTTT.

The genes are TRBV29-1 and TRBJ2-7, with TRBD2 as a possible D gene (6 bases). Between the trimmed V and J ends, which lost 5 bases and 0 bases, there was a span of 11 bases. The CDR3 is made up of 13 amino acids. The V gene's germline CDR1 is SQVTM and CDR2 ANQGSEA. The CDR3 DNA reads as TGCAGCGTTTTAGCGGAAAACTCCTACGAGCAGTACTTC. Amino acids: CSVLAENSYEQYF.

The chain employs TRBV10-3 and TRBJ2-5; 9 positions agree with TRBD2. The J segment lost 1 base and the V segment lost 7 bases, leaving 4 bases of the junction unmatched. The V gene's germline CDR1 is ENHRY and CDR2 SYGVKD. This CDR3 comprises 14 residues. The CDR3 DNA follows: TGTGCCATCAAGGCGGGAGGGGCCCAAGAGACCCAGTACTTC. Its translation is CAIKAGGAQETQYF.

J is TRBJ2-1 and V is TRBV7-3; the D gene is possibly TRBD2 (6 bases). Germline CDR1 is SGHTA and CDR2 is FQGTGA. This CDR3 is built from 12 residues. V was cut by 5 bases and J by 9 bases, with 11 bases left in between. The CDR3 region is CASSTAGREQFF. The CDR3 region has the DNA TGTGCCAGCAGCACGGCGGGACGTGAGCAGTTCTTC.

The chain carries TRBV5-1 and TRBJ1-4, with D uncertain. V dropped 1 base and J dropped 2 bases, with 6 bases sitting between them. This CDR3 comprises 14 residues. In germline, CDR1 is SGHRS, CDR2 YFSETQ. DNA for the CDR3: TGCGCCAGCAGCTTGTTTGAGACTAATGAAAAACTGTTTTTT. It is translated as CASSLFETNEKLFF.

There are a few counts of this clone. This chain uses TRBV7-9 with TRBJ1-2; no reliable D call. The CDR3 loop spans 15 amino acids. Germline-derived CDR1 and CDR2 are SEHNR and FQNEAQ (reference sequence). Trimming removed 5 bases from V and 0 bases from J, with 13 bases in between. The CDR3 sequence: CASSTNQNSNYGYTF. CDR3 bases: TGTGCCAGCAGCACCAACCAGAATTCTAACTATGGCTACACCTTC.

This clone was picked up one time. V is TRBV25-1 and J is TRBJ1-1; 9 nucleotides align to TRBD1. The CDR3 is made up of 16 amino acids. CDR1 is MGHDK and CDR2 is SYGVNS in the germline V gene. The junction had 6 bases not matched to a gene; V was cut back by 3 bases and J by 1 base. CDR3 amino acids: CASSDGQGRKNTEAFF. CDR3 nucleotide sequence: TGTGCCAGCAGTGACGGACAGGGGCGAAAGAACACTGAAGCTTTCTTT.

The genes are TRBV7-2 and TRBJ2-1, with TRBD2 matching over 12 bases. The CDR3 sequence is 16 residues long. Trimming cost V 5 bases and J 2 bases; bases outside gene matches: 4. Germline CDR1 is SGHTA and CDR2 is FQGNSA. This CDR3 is CASSPASGGAYNEQFF. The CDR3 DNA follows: TGTGCCAGCAGCCCCGCTAGCGGGGGGGCCTACAATGAGCAGTTCTTC.

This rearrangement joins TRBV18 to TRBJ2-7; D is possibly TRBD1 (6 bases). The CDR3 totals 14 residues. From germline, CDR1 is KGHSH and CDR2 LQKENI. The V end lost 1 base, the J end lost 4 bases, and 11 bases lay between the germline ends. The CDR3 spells CASSPRQEPYEQYF. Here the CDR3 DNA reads TGTGCCAGCTCACCACGACAGGAGCCATACGAGCAGTACTTC.

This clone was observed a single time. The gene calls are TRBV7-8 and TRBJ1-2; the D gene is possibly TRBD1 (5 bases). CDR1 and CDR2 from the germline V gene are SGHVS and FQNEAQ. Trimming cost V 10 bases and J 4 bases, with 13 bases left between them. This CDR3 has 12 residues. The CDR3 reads CATSDTFYGYTF. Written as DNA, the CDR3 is TGTGCCACTTCGGACACTTTCTATGGCTACACCTTC.

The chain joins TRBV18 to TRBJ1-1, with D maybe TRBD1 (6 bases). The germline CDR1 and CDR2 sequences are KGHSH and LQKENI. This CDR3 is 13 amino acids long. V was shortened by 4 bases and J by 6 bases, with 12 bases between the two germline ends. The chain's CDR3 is CASSLGQVPEAFF. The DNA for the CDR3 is TGTGCCAGCTCACTGGGACAAGTCCCTGAAGCTTTCTTT. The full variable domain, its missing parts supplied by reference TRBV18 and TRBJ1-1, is NAGVMQNPRHLVRRRGQEARLRCSPMKGHSHVYWYRQLPEEGLKFMVYLQKENIIDESGMPKERFSAEFPKEGPSILRIQQVVRGDSAAYFCASSLGQVPEAFFGQGTRLTVV.

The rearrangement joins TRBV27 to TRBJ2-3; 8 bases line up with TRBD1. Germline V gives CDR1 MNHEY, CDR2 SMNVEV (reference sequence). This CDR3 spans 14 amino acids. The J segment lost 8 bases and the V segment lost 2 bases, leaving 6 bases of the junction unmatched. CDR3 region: CASSLRRTGPTQYF. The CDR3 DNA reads TGTGCCAGCAGTTTACGGAGGACAGGGCCTACGCAGTATTTT.

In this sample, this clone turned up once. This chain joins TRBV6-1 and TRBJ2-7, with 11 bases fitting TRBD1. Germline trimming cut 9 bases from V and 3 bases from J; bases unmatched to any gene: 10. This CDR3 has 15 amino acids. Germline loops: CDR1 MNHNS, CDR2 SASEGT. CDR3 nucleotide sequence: TGTGCCAGTATACCCGGGACAGGGGGAAACTACGAGCAGTACTTC. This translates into CASIPGTGGNYEQYF.

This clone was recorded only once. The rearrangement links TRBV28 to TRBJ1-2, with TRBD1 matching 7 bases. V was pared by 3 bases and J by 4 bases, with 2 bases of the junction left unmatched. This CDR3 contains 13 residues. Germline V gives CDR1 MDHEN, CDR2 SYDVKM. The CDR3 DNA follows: TGTGCCAGCAGTTTCGGGACAGCCTATGGCTACACCTTC. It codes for CASSFGTAYGYTF.

DNA of the CDR3: TGTGCCAGCAGCCAAAGGTCACCGGGACTAGCAGTTTACAATGAGCAGTTCTTC. This sequence encodes CASSQRSPGLAVYNEQFF. This chain joins TRBV4-2 and TRBJ2-1; the match to TRBD2 covers 9 bases. The V and J ends lost 2 bases and 4 bases, in that order; junction bases with no gene match: 12. The CDR3 consists of 18 residues. CDR1 LGHNA and CDR2 YNFKEQ come from the germline V gene.

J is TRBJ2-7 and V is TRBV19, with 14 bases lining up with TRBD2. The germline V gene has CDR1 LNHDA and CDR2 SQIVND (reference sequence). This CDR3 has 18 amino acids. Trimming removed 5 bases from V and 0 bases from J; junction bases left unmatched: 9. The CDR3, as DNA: TGTGCCAGTAGTTCCAGGACTAGCGGGGGGCCTAGCTCCTACGAGCAGTACTTC. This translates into CASSSRTSGGPSSYEQYF.

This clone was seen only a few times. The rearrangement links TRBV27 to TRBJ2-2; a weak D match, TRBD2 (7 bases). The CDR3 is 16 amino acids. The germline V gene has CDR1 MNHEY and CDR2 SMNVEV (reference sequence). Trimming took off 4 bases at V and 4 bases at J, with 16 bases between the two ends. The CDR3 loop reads CASSSRGGGSTGELFF. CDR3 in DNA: TGTGCCAGCAGTTCGAGGGGAGGGGGATCCACCGGGGAGCTGTTTTTT.

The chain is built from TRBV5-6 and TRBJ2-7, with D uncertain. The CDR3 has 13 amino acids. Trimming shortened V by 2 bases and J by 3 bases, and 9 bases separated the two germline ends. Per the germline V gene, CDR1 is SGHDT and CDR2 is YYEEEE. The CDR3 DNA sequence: TGTGCCAGCAGCTTCGACACGAACTACGAGCAGTACTTC. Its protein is CASSFDTNYEQYF.

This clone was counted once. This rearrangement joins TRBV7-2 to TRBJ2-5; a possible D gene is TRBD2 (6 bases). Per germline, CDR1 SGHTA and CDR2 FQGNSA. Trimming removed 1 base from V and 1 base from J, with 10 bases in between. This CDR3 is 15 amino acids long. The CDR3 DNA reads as TGTGCCAGCAGCTTAGGCGGGGACCTCCAAGAGACCCAGTACTTC. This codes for CASSLGGDLQETQYF.

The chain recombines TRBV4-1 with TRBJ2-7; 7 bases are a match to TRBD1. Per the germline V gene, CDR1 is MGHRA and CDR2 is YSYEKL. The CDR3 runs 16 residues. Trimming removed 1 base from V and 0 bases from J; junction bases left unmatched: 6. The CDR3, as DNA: TGCGCCAGCAGCCAAGTCACCGGGACAGACTCCTACGAGCAGTACTTC. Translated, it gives CASSQVTGTDSYEQYF.

CDR3 region: CASSLVSGGENEQFF. CDR3 nucleotides: TGCGCCAGCAGCTTGGTAAGCGGGGGGGAGAATGAGCAGTTCTTC. The rearrangement links TRBV5-1 to TRBJ2-1, with 10 bases fitting TRBD2. The V and J ends lost 0 bases and 7 bases, in that order; junction bases with no gene match: 4. CDR1 is SGHRS and CDR2 is YFSETQ in the germline V gene. CDR3 length: 15 residues.

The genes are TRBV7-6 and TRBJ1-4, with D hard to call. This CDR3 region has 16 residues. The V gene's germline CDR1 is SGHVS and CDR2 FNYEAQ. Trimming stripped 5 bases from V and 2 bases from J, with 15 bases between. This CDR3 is CASSPGLGYTNEKLFF. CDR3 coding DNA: TGTGCCAGCAGCCCGGGTCTTGGGTATACTAATGAAAAACTGTTTTTT.

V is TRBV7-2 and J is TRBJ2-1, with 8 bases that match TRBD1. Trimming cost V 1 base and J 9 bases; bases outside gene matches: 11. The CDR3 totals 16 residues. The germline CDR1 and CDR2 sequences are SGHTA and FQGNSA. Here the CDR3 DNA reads TGTGCCAGCAGCTTAGGGGCAGGGGGCGTTCGGGGTGAGCAGTTCTTC. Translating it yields CASSLGAGGVRGEQFF.

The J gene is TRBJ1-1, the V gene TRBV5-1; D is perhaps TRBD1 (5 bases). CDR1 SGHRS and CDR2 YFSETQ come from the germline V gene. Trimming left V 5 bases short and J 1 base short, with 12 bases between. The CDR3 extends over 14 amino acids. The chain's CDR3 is CASRLGEGNTEAFF. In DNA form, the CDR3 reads TGCGCCAGCAGGCTGGGGGAGGGGAACACTGAAGCTTTCTTT. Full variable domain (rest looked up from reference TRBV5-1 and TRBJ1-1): KAGVTQTPRYLIKTRGQQVTLSCSPISGHRSVSWYQQTPGQGLQFLFEYFSETQRNKGNFPGRFSGRQFSNSRSEMNVSTLELGDSALYLCASRLGEGNTEAFFGQGTRLTVV.

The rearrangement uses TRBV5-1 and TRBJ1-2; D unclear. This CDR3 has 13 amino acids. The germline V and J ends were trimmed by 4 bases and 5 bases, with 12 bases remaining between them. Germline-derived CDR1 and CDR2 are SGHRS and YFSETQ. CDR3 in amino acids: CASSAGSLYGYTF. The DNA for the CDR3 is TGCGCCAGCAGCGCAGGAAGCCTGTATGGCTACACCTTC.

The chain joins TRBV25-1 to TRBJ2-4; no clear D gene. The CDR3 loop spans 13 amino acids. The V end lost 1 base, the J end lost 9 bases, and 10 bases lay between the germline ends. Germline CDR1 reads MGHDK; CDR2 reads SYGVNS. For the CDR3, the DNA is TGTGCCAGCAGTGAATTCCGTAATAGCATTCAGTACTTC. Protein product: CASSEFRNSIQYF. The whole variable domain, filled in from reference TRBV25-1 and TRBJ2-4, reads EADIYQTPRYLVIGTGKKITLECSQTMGHDKMYWYQQDPGMELHLIHYSYGVNSTEKGDLSSESTVSRIRTEHFPLTLESARPSHTSQYLCASSEFRNSIQYFGAGTRLSVL.